The rows below give T cell receptor beta chains drawn from one sample of a study of blood T cell repertoires in COVID-19. The assay was immunoSEQ multiplex PCR, and TCRdb's table has in-frame clones only and misses some. This table holds roughly 86,000 clones, around 84% found once. The sample comprised peripheral blood. All receptors derive from a man aged 35 to 55 with acute or convalescent COVID-19. CDR3s include the opening cysteine and the closing phenylalanine or tryptophan. D genes are given only for firm matches. Some rows have no size entry. The others give once, few or many, or a class for an expanded clone.

>TRBD1|TRBJ1-2|TRBV6-1|-
TGTGCCAGCAGTGAAGTTAGGGGGCGCGAGTCTGGCTACACCTTC
CASSEVRGRESGYTF
>TRBD1|TRBJ2-1|TRBV11-3|-
TGTGCCAGCAGCTCACGGACAGGGTCCTACAATGAGCAGTTCTTC
CASSSRTGSYNEQFF
>TRBD1|TRBJ2-1|TRBV11-2|-
TGTGCCAGCAGCTTAGGCAGGGGGCACTACAATGAGCAGTTCTTC
CASSLGRGHYNEQFF
>-|TRBJ2-7|TRBV5-1|-
TGCGCCAGCAGCTTGGGCAGCTCCTACGAGCAGTACTTC
CASSLGSSYEQYF
>-|TRBJ1-3|TRBV5-1|-
TGCGCCAGCAGCTTGGGTAGCTCTGGAAACACCATATATTTT
CASSLGSSGNTIYF
>-|TRBJ1-5|TRBV12-3/TRBV12-4|-
TGTGCCAGCAGTATCCAGCGATATCAGCCCCAGCATTTT
CASSIQRYQPQHF
>-|TRBJ1-4|TRBV7-8|few
TGTGCCAGCAGCCAACCGCAGGGGAGATATGAAAAACTGTTTTTT
CASSQPQGRYEKLFF
>TRBD2|TRBJ2-3|TRBV10-3|-
TGTGCCATCAGTAAAGCGGGGGGCGGTGAAGATACGCAGTATTTT
CAISKAGGGEDTQYF
>-|TRBJ2-1|TRBV7-2|once
TGTGCCAGCAGCTTAGATCGTCCTAGAAGTGAGCAGTTCTTC
CASSLDRPRSEQFF
>-|TRBJ2-1|TRBV7-9|-
TGTGCCAGCAGCTTAGGACCTAGTCATGAGCAGTTCTTC
CASSLGPSHEQFF
>-|TRBJ2-3|TRBV7-2|-
TGTGCCAGCTGCGTCGGGTTTTTAGATACGCAGTATTTT
CASCVGFLDTQYF
>TRBD1|TRBJ1-2|TRBV3-1/TRBV3-2|-
TGTGCCAGCAGCCAACAACCGGGACAGAACTATGGCTACACCTTC
CASSQQPGQNYGYTF
>TRBD1|TRBJ2-2|TRBV4-1|once
TGCGCCAGCAGCCAAGGGGACAGGGACACCGGGGAGCTGTTTTTT
CASSQGDRDTGELFF
>-|TRBJ1-1|TRBV5-1|-
TGCGCCAGCAGCTTGGCCGGGTCCGGAAGCACTGAAGCTTTCTTT
CASSLAGSGSTEAFF
>-|TRBJ1-2|TRBV27|-
TGTGCCAGCCCCACCACGCTCCTAGGAGGGGGGGTTGAGGAGGGCTACACCTTC
CASPTTLLGGGVEEGYTF
>TRBD2|TRBJ2-7|TRBV20-1|-
TGCAGTGCTCAAATAGCGGGAGAGCAGTACTTC
CSAQIAGEQYF
>-|TRBJ2-5|TRBV30|-
TGTGCCTGGAGGGGACTCAGCAACGGCGCCCAGTACTTC
CAWRGLSNGAQYF